The 14 T cell receptor beta chains listed next were all sequenced from one sample in a study of blood T cell repertoires in COVID-19. TCRdb's table, derived via immunoSEQ multiplex PCR, lists solely in-frame clones and lacks some. In the table there are about 200,000 clones, about 89% of which are singletons. The material sequenced was PBMCs or T cells enriched from blood (not recorded which). These receptors were taken from a woman aged 18-29 years who had recovered from COVID-19.

This clone is a singleton in its sample. The rearrangement joins TRBV19 to TRBJ1-2; 7 nucleotides align to TRBD1. This CDR3 comprises 15 residues. The ends lost 3 bases at V and 0 bases at J; junction bases unmatched: 4. From germline, CDR1 is LNHDA and CDR2 SQIVND (reference sequence). For the CDR3, the DNA is TGTGCCAGTAGTATCGACAGGGCGGCTAACTATGGCTACACCTTC. Translation gives CASSIDRAANYGYTF.

This clone appeared a few times. The chain is built from TRBV11-3 and TRBJ2-4; 8 positions agree with TRBD1. The V and J ends lost 1 base and 10 bases, in that order; junction bases with no gene match: 3. The CDR3 runs to 13 residues. Germline CDR1 and CDR2: SGHNT and YENEEA. The CDR3 DNA reads TGTGCCAGCAGCTTAGGGACAGGGTGGATTCAGTACTTC. This gives the protein CASSLGTGWIQYF.

This chain joins TRBV27 and TRBJ1-6; 7 nucleotides line up with TRBD1. CDR3 length: 14 residues. Germline trimming cut 3 bases from V and 7 bases from J; bases unmatched to any gene: 3. CDR1 and CDR2 from the germline V gene are MNHEY and SMNVEV (reference sequence). CDR3 nucleotide sequence: TGTGCCAGCAGTTTCGGGACAGTGAATTCACCCCTCCACTTT. Residues: CASSFGTVNSPLHF.

This sequence joins TRBV7-6 and TRBJ2-1; maybe TRBD1 (6 bases). This CDR3 has 15 residues. Trimming left V 5 bases short and J 4 bases short, with 15 bases between. From germline, CDR1 is SGHVS and CDR2 FNYEAQ. Here the CDR3 DNA reads TGTGCCAGCAGCGCACGGGACAAGCAATACAATGAGCAGTTCTTC. It specifies CASSARDKQYNEQFF.

This rearrangement joins TRBV7-9 to TRBJ2-7; 9 positions agree with TRBD1. V gave up 5 bases and J gave up 5 bases; unmatched junction bases: 7. This CDR3 is 14 amino acids long. CDR1 and CDR2 (germline): SEHNR, FQNEAQ (reference sequence). The CDR3, as DNA: TGTGCCAGCAGCCCCTGGACAGGGGAGGACGAGCAGTACTTC. This translates into CASSPWTGEDEQYF.

The chain has TRBV28 and TRBJ1-1, with no clear D. This CDR3 is built from 12 residues. CDR1 is MDHEN, CDR2 SYDVKM, per germline. Trimming shortened V by 2 bases and J by 11 bases, and 12 bases separated the two germline ends. The CDR3 protein is CASSLTLKIAFF. CDR3 sequence (DNA): TGTGCCAGCAGTTTAACACTAAAAATCGCTTTCTTT. Variable domain in full (rest from reference TRBV28 and TRBJ1-1): DVKVTQSSRYLVKRTGEKVFLECVQDMDHENMFWYRQDPGLGLRLIYFSYDVKMKEKGDIPEGYSVSREKKERFSLILESASTNQTSMYLCASSLTLKIAFFGQGTRLTVV.

The chain links TRBV13 to TRBJ2-5; 9 nucleotides align to TRBD2. Germline V gene data show CDR1 as PRHDT and CDR2 as FYEKMQ (reference sequence). CDR3 length equals 15 residues. V lost 5 bases, J lost 5 bases, and 9 bases stayed unmatched. CDR3 in amino acids: CASSHRTSVMETQYF. The CDR3 DNA reads as TGTGCCAGCAGCCACCGGACTAGCGTCATGGAGACCCAGTACTTC.

The rearrangement uses TRBV13 and TRBJ2-1; 10 bases line up with TRBD2. The junction had 16 bases not matched to a gene; V was cut back by 5 bases and J by 0 bases. The germline V gene encodes CDR1 PRHDT and CDR2 FYEKMQ (reference sequence). The CDR3 has 20 residues. The CDR3 loop reads CASSPPGASGGLSSYNEQFF. The CDR3 bases are TGTGCCAGCAGCCCCCCTGGGGCTAGCGGGGGCCTGAGCTCCTACAATGAGCAGTTCTTC.

This clone has a single count. CDR3 sequence (DNA): TGTGCCAGCATCGGACAGCCCTCAAATGAAAAACTGTTTTTT. It specifies CASIGQPSNEKLFF. The chain carries TRBV2 and TRBJ1-4; perhaps TRBD1 as D (6 bases). The CDR3 totals 14 residues. Germline-derived CDR1 and CDR2 are SNHLY and FYNNEI. Trimming pared 7 bases from V and 5 bases from J, leaving 14 bases between.

This clone was seen only once. The V and J genes are TRBV24-1 and TRBJ1-4; TRBD1 aligns across 8 bases. Losses at the gene ends were 3 bases for V and 7 bases for J; bases not matched to a gene: 6. CDR1 and CDR2 from the germline V gene are KGHDR and SFDVKD. CDR3 length: 15 residues. CDR3 sequence (DNA): TGTGCCACCAGTGATCCACAGGGGGGGGCTGAAAAACTGTTTTTT. This translates into CATSDPQGGAEKLFF.

This clone was seen a few times. J is TRBJ1-1 and V is TRBV6-5; D gene unclear. This CDR3 spans 14 amino acids. Germline values: CDR1 MNHEY, CDR2 SVGAGI. Trimming removed 7 bases at V and 5 bases at J, with 17 bases between. Written as DNA, the CDR3 is TGTGCCAGCATCTCACCTCGTGGAGTTACTGAAGCTTTCTTT. It is translated as CASISPRGVTEAFF.

The rearrangement joins TRBV27 to TRBJ2-7; possibly TRBD2 for D (7 bases). Deletions cut 5 bases from V and 5 bases from J, with 19 bases between. The CDR3 runs to 15 residues. Looked up from germline, CDR1 is MNHEY and CDR2 is SMNVEV (reference sequence). CDR3 coding DNA: TGTGCCAGCAGTCTGGGAGGGGGGACGTTCCACGAGCAGTACTTC. It yields the protein CASSLGGGTFHEQYF.

The V and J genes are TRBV5-1 and TRBJ2-5, with D tentatively TRBD2 (7 bases). The CDR3 has 15 amino acids. The germline V gene encodes CDR1 SGHRS and CDR2 YFSETQ. The ends were cut back, 6 bases at V and 5 bases at J, with 20 bases in the middle. The CDR3 sequence is CASKLVGGLVETQYF. DNA for the CDR3: TGCGCCAGCAAGTTGGTCGGGGGGCTCGTGGAGACCCAGTACTTC. The full variable domain, its missing parts supplied by reference TRBV5-1 and TRBJ2-5, is KAGVTQTPRYLIKTRGQQVTLSCSPISGHRSVSWYQQTPGQGLQFLFEYFSETQRNKGNFPGRFSGRQFSNSRSEMNVSTLELGDSALYLCASKLVGGLVETQYFGPGTRLLVL.

V and J are TRBV5-1 and TRBJ1-1; the match to TRBD1 covers 8 bases. This CDR3 spans 13 amino acids. The ends lost 6 bases at V and 9 bases at J; junction bases unmatched: 10. The V gene's germline CDR1 is SGHRS and CDR2 YFSETQ. The CDR3 region is CASKGKGTGQAFF. CDR3 bases: TGCGCCAGCAAGGGTAAAGGGACAGGACAAGCTTTCTTT.